These 9 T cell receptor beta chains came from one sample sequenced in a study of blood T cell repertoires in COVID-19 (TCRdb year 2020). The method was the immunoSEQ multiplex PCR assay. Not all clones reach the TCRdb copy of this immuneACCESS table, which keeps in-frame sequences only. Checked studies attribute under half of the gap to unresolved V genes and leave the rest unexplained. Counted in this sample were about 170,000 clones; 80% to 90% of them appeared once. Together, the top ten hold less than 4% of the sample. Sequenced sample: PBMCs or T cells enriched from blood (not recorded which). The origin of the receptors is a woman aged 45-60 years in a cohort exposed to, infected with or recovered from COVID-19 (not recorded which).

This sequence joins TRBV28 and TRBJ1-5; D unresolved. CDR1 is MDHEN and CDR2 is SYDVKM in the germline V gene. There are 11 residues in the CDR3. In DNA, the CDR3 is TGTGCGACCGCGGGCAATCAGCCCCAGCATTTT. Translated: CATAGNQPQHF.

A few counts support this clone. Distinct nucleotide sequences in the sample also encode this CDR3. The genes are TRBV3-1 (or the pseudogene TRBV3-2) and TRBJ1-1; D is unclear. Trimming left V 2 bases short and J 5 bases short, with 6 bases between. CDR3 length: 12 residues. Germline V CDR1 and CDR2: LGHDT, YNNKEL (reference sequence). The CDR3 nucleotides read TGTGCCAGCAGCCAAAGAGGTACTGAAGCTTTCTTT. Its translation is CASSQRGTEAFF.

CDR3 protein: CASSSSGSPGYETQYF. Written as DNA, the CDR3 is TGTGCCAGCTCGTCAAGCGGGAGCCCCGGTTACGAGACCCAGTACTTC. V usage is TRBV18 and J usage is TRBJ2-5, with 8 bases aligning to TRBD2. The V gene's germline CDR1 is KGHSH and CDR2 LQKENI. The V segment lost 6 bases and the J segment 5 bases; nucleotides outside the gene matches: 14. The CDR3 length is 16 residues.

The chain has TRBV15 and TRBJ1-3, with TRBD1 matching over 9 bases. V gave up 3 bases and J gave up 4 bases; unmatched junction bases: 7. This CDR3 has 16 residues. Germline-derived CDR1 and CDR2 are LNHNV and YYDKDF (reference sequence). Here the CDR3 DNA reads TGTGCCACCAGCAGGGACAGGGGAATAACAGGAAACACCATATATTTT. Its protein is CATSRDRGITGNTIYF.

J is TRBJ2-7 and V is TRBV3-1 (or the pseudogene TRBV3-2); maybe TRBD1 (7 bases). The V end lost 4 bases, the J end lost 5 bases, and 21 bases lay between the germline ends. The CDR3 covers 16 residues. In germline, CDR1 is LGHDT, CDR2 YNNKEL (reference sequence). Here the CDR3 reads CASSRQGLTVRHEQYF. CDR3 bases: TGTGCCAGCAGCCGACAGGGACTGACTGTTCGGCACGAGCAGTACTTC.

V is TRBV5-1 and J is TRBJ1-3; no definite D call. CDR3 length equals 15 residues. CDR1 and CDR2 from the germline V gene are SGHRS and YFSETQ. The V gene lost 2 bases and the J gene lost 3 bases, with 12 bases spanning the gap. CDR3 sequence: CASSLNSPSGNTIYF. CDR3 DNA sequence: TGCGCCAGCAGCTTAAACTCCCCTAGTGGAAACACCATATATTTT.

The chain couples TRBV19 to TRBJ1-1; 7 positions match TRBD1. Germline V gene sequence: CDR1 LNHDA, CDR2 SQIVND (reference sequence). With 5 bases clipped from V and 1 base from J, the junction kept 13 bases outside the gene matches. This CDR3 is built from 17 residues. The CDR3, as DNA: TGTGCCAGTAGTCCAGGTGACAGGGCGAAAAAGAACACTGAAGCTTTCTTT. Residues: CASSPGDRAKKNTEAFF.

The DNA of the CDR3 is TGTGCCAGCAGTGATAAAGCGGGGGCCCGTAGGGATGAGCAGTTCTTC. It translates to CASSDKAGARRDEQFF. The gene calls are TRBV2 and TRBJ2-1; 8 positions match TRBD2. The CDR3 contains 16 residues. V lost 3 bases and J lost 8; bases outside the gene matches: 12. Germline lookup yields CDR1 SNHLY and CDR2 FYNNEI.

V usage is TRBV10-3 and J usage is TRBJ1-1; TRBD1 matches 7 bases. The CDR3 is 14 amino acids. CDR1 ENHRY and CDR2 SYGVKD come from the germline V gene. Germline trimming cut 8 bases from V and 1 base from J; bases unmatched to any gene: 7. The CDR3 region has the DNA TGTGCCATCCGACAGGGTGACGGGAACACTGAAGCTTTCTTT. Translated, it gives CAIRQGDGNTEAFF.